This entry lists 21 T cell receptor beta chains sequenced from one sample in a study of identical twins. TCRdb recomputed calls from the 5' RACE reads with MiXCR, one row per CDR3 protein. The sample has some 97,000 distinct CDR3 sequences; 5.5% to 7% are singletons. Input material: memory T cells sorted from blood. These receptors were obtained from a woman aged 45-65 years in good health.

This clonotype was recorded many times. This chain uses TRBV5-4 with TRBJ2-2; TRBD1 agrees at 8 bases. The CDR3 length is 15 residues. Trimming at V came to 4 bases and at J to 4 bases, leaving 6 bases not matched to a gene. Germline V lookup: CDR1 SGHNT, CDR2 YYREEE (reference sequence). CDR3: CASSRDRIGTGELFF. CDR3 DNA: TGTGCCAGCAGCCGGGACAGGATCGGCACCGGGGAGCTGTTTTTT.

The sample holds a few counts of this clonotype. For the CDR3, the DNA is TGTGCCAGCAGCTTACTTGGGACCTTTAATGAAAAACTGTTTTTT. Encoded protein: CASSLLGTFNEKLFF. The chain uses TRBV7-8 and TRBJ1-4, with D perhaps matching TRBD1 (5 bases). Germline V lookup: CDR1 SGHVS, CDR2 FQNEAQ. Trimming removed 2 bases from V and 4 bases from J, with 11 bases in between. The CDR3 is made up of 15 amino acids.

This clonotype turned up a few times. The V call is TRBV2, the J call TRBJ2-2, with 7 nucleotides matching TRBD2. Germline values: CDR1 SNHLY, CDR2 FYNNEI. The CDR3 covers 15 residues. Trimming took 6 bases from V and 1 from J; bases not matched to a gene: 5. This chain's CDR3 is CASRLQRGNTGELFF. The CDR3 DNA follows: TGTGCCAGCAGACTCCAGCGGGGGAACACCGGGGAGCTGTTTTTT.

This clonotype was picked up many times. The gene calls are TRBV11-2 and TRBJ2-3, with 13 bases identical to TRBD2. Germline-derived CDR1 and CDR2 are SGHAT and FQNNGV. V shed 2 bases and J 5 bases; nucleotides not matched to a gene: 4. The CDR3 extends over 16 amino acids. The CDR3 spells CASSLRWTSGRDTQYF. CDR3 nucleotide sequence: TGTGCCAGCAGCTTAAGGTGGACTAGCGGGAGAGATACGCAGTATTTT.

The chain's CDR3 is CASSVTSATYNEQFF. The DNA of the CDR3 is TGTGCCAGCAGTGTGACTAGCGCTACCTACAATGAGCAGTTCTTC. This chain uses TRBV6-1 with TRBJ2-1, with 8 bases aligning to TRBD2. The ends lost 4 bases at V and 2 bases at J; junction bases unmatched: 4. The CDR3 contains 15 residues. Germline loops: CDR1 MNHNS, CDR2 SASEGT.

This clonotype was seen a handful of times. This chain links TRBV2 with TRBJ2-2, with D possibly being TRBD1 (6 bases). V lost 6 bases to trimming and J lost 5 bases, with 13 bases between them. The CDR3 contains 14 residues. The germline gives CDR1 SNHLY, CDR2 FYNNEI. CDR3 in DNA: TGTGCCAGCAGAAGGACAGTAAAGACCGGGGAGCTGTTTTTT. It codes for CASRRTVKTGELFF.

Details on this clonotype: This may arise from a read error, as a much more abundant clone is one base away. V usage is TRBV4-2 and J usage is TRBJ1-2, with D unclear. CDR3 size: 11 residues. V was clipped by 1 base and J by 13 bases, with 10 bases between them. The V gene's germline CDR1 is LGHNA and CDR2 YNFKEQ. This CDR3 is CASSQGHSCTF. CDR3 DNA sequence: TGTGCCAGCAGCCAAGGCCACTCCTGCACCTTC.

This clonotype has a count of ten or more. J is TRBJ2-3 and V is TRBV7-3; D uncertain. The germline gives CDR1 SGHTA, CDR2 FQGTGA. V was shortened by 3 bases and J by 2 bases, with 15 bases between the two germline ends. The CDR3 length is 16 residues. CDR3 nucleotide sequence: TGTGCCAGCAGCTTGTTTGGCGGCGGAAACACAGATACGCAGTATTTT. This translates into CASSLFGGGNTDTQYF.

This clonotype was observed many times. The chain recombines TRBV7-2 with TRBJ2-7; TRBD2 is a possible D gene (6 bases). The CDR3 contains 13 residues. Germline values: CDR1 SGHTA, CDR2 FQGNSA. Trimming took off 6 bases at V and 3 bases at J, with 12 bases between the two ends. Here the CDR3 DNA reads TGTGCCAGCAGTCTCGTGGGGGGCTACGAGCAGTACTTC. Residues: CASSLVGGYEQYF.

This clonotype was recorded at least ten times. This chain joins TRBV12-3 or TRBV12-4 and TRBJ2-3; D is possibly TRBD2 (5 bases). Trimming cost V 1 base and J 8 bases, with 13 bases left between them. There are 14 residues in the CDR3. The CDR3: CASSLGRAAVTQYF. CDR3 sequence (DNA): TGTGCCAGCAGTTTAGGGCGGGCCGCCGTTACGCAGTATTTT.

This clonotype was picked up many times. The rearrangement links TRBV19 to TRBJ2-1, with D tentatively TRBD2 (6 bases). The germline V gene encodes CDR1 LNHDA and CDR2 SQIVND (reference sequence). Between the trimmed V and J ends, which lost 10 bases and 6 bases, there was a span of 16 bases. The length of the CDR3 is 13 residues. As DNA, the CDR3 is TGTGCCACGATGAGGGACTTCGGCAATGAGCAGTTCTTC. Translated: CATMRDFGNEQFF.

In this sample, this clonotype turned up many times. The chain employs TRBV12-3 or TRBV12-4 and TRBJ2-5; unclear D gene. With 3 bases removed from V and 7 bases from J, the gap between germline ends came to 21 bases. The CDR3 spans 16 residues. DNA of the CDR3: TGTGCCAGCAGTTTGTTACAGCTCAAAACCCCAGGGACCCAGTACTTC. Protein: CASSLLQLKTPGTQYF.

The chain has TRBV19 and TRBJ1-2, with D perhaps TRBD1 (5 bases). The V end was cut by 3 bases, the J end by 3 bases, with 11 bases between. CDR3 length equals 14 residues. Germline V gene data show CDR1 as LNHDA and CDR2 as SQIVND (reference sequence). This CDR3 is CASSILRAYYGYTF. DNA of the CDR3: TGTGCCAGTAGTATTCTCAGGGCCTACTATGGCTACACCTTC.

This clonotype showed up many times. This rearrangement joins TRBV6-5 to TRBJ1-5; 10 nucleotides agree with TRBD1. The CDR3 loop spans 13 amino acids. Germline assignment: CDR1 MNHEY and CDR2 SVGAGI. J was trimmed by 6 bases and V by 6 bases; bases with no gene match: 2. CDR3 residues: CASRGQGSQPQHF. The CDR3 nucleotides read TGTGCCAGCAGGGGACAGGGGAGTCAGCCCCAGCATTTT.

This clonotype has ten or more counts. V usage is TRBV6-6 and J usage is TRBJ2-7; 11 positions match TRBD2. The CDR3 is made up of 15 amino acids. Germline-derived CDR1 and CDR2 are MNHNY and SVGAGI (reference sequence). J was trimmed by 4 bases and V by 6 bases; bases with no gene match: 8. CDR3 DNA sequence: TGTGCCAGCAGGTCAACGGGACTAGCGGATTACGAGCAGTACGTC. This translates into CASRSTGLADYEQYV.

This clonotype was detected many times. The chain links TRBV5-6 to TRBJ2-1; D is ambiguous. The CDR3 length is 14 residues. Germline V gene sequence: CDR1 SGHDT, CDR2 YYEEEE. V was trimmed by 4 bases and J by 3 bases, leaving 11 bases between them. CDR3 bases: TGTGCCAGCAGCACCATCTTGCACTACAATGAGCAGTTCTTC. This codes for CASSTILHYNEQFF.

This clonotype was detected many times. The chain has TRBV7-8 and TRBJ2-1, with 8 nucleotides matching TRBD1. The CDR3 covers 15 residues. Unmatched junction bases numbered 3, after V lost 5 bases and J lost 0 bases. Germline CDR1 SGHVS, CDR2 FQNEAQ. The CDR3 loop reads CASSPGQGSYNEQFF. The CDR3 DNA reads TGTGCCAGCAGCCCCGGACAGGGCTCCTACAATGAGCAGTTCTTC.

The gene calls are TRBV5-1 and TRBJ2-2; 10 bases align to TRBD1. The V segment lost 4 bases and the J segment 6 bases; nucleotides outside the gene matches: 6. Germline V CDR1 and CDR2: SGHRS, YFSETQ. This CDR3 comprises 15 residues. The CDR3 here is CASSTGTGDPGELFF. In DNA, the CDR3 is TGCGCCAGCAGCACCGGGACAGGGGACCCCGGGGAGCTGTTTTTT.

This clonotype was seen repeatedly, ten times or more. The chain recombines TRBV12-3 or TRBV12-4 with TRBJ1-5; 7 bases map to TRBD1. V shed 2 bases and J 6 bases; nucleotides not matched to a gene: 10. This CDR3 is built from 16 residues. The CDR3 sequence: CASSLSGGGGFQPQHF. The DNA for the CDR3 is TGTGCCAGCAGTTTATCAGGGGGGGGAGGATTTCAGCCCCAGCATTTT.

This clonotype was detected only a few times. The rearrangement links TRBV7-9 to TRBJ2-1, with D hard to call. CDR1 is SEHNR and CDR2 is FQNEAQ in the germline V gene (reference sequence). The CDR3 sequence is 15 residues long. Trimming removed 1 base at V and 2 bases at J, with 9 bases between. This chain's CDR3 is CASSLGGPTYNEQFF. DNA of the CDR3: TGTGCCAGCAGCTTAGGAGGTCCCACCTACAATGAGCAGTTCTTC.

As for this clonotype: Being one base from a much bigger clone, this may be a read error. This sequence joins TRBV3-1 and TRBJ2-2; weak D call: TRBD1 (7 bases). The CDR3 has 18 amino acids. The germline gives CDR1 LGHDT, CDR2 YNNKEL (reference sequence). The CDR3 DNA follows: TGTGCCAGCAGCCCGACCGAACGAAGGGGGCGCTTATCCGGGGAGGTGTTTTTT. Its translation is CASSPTERRGRLSGEVFF.